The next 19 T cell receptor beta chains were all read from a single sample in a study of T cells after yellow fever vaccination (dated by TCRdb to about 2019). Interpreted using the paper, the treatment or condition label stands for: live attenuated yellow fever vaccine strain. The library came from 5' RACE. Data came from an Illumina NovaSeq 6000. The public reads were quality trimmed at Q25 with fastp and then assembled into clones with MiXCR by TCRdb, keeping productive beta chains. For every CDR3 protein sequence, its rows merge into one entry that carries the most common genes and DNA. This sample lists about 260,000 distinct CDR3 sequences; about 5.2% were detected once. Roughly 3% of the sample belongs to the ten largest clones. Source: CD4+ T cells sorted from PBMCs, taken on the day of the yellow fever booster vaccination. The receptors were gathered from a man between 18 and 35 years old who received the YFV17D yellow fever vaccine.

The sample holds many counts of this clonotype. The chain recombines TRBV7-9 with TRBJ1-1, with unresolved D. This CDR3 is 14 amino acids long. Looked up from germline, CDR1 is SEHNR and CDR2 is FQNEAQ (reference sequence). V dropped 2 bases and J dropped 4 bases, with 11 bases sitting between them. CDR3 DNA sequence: TGTGCCAGCAGCTTAACTCCGGTGGGCACTGAAGCTTTCTTT. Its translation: CASSLTPVGTEAFF.

CDR3 coding DNA: TGCGCCAGCAGCCCAATACGGGGGGGCGGGGACATTCAGTACTTC. Amino acids: CASSPIRGGGDIQYF. The rearrangement links TRBV4-1 to TRBJ2-4, with 8 bases aligning to TRBD2. The CDR3 loop spans 15 amino acids. The junction had 10 bases not matched to a gene; V was cut back by 4 bases and J by 8 bases. CDR1 and CDR2 (germline): MGHRA, YSYEKL.

CDR3 amino acids: CASSHTNTEAFF. The DNA of the CDR3 is TGTGCCAGCAGCCATACAAACACTGAAGCTTTCTTT. This chain connects TRBV7-2 to TRBJ1-1; no definite D call. The CDR3 totals 12 residues. Trimming removed 5 bases from V and 2 bases from J, with 6 bases in between. The germline V gene encodes CDR1 SGHTA and CDR2 FQGNSA.

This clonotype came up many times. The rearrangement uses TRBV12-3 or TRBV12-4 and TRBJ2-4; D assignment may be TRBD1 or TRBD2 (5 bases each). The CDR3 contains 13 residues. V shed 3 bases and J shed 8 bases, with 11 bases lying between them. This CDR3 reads CASSLGERDIQYF. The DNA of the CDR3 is TGTGCCAGCAGTTTGGGGGAGAGAGACATTCAGTACTTC.

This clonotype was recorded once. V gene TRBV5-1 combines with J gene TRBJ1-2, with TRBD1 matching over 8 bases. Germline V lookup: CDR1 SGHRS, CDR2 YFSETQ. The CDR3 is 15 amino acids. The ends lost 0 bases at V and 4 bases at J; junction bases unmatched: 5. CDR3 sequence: CASSLGGQGSYGYTF. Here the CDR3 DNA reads TGCGCCAGCAGCTTGGGAGGACAGGGTTCCTATGGCTACACCTTC.

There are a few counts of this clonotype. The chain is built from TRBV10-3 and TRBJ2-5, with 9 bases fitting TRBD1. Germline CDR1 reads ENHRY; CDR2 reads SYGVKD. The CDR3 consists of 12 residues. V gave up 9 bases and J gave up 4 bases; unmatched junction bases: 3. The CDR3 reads CAISGQGETQYF. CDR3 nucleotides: TGTGCCATTTCGGGACAGGGAGAGACCCAGTACTTC.

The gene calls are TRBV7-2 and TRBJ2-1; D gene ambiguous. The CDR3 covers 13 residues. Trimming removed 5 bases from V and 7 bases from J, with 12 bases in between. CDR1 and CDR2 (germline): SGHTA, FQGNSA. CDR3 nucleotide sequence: TGTGCCAGCAGCCAAGCGACTCAGAATGAGCAGTTCTTC. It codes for CASSQATQNEQFF.

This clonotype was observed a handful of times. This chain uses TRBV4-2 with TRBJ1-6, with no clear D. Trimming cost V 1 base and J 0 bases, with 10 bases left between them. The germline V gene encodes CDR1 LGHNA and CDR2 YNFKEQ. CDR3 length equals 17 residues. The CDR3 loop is CASSQGDPSSYNSPLHF. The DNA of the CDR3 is TGTGCCAGCAGCCAAGGCGATCCTAGCTCCTATAATTCACCCCTCCACTTT.

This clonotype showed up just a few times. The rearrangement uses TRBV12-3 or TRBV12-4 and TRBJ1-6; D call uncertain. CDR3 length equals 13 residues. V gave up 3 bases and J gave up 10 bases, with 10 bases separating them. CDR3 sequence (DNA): TGTGCCAGCAGTTTTCATGAGGACTCACCCCTCCACTTT. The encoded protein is CASSFHEDSPLHF.

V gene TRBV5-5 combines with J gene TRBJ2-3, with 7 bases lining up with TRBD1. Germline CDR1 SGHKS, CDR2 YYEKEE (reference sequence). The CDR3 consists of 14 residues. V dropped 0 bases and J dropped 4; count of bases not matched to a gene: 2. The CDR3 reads CASSLETGPDTQYF. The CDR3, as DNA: TGTGCCAGCAGCTTGGAGACAGGGCCAGATACGCAGTATTTT.

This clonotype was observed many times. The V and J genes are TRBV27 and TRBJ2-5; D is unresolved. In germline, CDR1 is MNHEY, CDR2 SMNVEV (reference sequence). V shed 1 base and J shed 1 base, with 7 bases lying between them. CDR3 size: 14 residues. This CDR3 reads CASSLYGSQETQYF. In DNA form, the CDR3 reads TGTGCCAGCAGTTTATATGGCAGCCAAGAGACCCAGTACTTC.

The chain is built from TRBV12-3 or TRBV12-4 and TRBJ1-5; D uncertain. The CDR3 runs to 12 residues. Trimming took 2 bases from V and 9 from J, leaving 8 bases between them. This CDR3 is CASSLFLGPQHF. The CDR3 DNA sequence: TGTGCCAGCAGTTTATTTTTAGGGCCCCAGCATTTT.

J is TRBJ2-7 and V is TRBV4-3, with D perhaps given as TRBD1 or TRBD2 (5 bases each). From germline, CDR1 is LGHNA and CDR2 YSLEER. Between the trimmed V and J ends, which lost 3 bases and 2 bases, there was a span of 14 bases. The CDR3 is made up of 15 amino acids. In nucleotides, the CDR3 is TGCGCCAGCAGCCAGGGGACGATTCCGCCCTACGAGCAGTACTTC. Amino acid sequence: CASSQGTIPPYEQYF.

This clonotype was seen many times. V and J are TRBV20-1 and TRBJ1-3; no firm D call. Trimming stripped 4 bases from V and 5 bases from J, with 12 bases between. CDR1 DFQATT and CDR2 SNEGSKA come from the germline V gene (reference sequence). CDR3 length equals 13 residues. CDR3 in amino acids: CSATGSDRNTIYF. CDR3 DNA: TGCAGTGCTACGGGGTCGGATAGAAACACCATATATTTT.

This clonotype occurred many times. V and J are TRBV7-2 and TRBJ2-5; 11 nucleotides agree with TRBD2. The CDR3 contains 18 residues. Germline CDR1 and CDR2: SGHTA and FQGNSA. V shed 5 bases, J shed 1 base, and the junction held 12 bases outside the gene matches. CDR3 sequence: CASSPMGISGGGQETQYF. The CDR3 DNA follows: TGTGCCAGCAGCCCCATGGGGATTAGCGGGGGGGGCCAAGAGACCCAGTACTTC. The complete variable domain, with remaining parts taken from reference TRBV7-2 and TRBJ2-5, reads GAGVSQSPSNKVTEKGKDVELRCDPISGHTALYWYRQSLGQGLEFLIYFQGNSAPDKSGLPSDRFSAERTGGSVSTLTIQRTQQEDSAVYLCASSPMGISGGGQETQYFGPGTRLLVL.

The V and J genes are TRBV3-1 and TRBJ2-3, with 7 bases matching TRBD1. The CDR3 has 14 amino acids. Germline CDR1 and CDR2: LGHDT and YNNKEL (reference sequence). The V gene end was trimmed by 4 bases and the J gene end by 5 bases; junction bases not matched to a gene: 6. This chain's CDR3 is CASSLRTGKDTQYF. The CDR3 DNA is TGTGCCAGCAGCCTGAGGACAGGCAAAGATACGCAGTATTTT.

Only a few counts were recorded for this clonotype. CDR3 bases: TGCAGCGTGACAGGGGGGTCCACTGAAGCTTTCTTT. It is translated as CSVTGGSTEAFF. The chain recombines TRBV29-1 with TRBJ1-1; 9 nucleotides match TRBD1. Germline CDR1 and CDR2: SQVTM and ANQGSEA. Losses at the gene ends were 6 bases for V and 4 bases for J; bases not matched to a gene: 3. CDR3 length: 12 residues.

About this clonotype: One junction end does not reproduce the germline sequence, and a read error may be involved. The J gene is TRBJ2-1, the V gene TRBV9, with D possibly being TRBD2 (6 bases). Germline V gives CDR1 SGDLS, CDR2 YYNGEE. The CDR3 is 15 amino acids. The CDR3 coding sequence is TGTGCCAGCAGCGTAGCGGGACTGGTCGGGGGTGAGCAGTTGTTC. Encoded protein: CASSVAGLVGGEQLF.

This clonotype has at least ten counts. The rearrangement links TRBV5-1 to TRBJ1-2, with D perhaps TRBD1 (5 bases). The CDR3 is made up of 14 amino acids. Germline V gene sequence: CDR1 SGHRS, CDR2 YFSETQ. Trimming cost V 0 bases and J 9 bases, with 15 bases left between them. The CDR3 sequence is CASSLAGALWSYTF. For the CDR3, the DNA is TGCGCCAGCAGCTTGGCCGGGGCACTCTGGAGCTACACCTTC.